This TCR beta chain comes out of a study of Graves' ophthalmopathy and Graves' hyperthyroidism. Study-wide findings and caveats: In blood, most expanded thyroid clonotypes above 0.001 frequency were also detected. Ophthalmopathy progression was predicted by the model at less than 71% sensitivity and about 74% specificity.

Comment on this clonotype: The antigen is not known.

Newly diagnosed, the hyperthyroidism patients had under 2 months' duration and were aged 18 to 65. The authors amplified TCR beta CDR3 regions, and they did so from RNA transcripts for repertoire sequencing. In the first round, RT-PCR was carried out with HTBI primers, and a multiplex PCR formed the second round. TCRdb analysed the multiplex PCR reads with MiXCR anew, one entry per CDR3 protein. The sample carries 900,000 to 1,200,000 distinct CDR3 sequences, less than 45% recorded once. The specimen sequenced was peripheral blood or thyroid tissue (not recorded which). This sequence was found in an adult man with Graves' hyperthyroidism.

The CDR3 reads CASSSVGESTGELFF. The CDR3 DNA is TGTGCCAGCAGTTCGGTAGGGGAGAGCACCGGGGAGCTGTTTTTT. This chain joins TRBV2 and TRBJ2-2; D possibly matches TRBD1 or TRBD2 (5 bases each). Trimming stripped 5 bases from V and 4 bases from J, with 14 bases between. Looked up from germline, CDR1 is SNHLY and CDR2 is FYNNEI. There are 15 residues in the CDR3. The variable domain in full, with the rest retrieved from reference TRBV2 and TRBJ2-2, is EPEVTQTPSHQVTQMGQEVILRCVPISNHLYFYWYRQILGQKVEFLVSFYNNEISEKSEIFDDQFSVERPDGSNFTLKIRSTKLEDSAMYFCASSSVGESTGELFFGEGSRLTVL.